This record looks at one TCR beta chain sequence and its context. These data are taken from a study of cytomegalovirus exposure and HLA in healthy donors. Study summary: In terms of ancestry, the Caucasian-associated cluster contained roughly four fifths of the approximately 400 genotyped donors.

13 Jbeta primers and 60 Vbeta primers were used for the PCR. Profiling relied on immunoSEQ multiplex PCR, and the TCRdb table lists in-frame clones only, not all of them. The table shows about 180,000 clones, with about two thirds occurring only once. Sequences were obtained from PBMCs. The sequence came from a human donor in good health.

This CDR3 reads CASSESVDSNEQFF. In DNA form, the CDR3 reads TGCGCCAGCAGTGAGTCGGTGGACTCTAATGAGCAGTTCTTC. This chain joins TRBV10-1 and TRBJ2-1; D is perhaps TRBD2 (5 bases). The CDR3 contains 14 residues. Germline values: CDR1 WNHNN, CDR2 SYGVQD (reference sequence). Trimming pared 0 bases from V and 7 bases from J, leaving 10 bases between.